What follows are 22 T cell receptor beta chains derived from one specimen sequenced in a study of T cells after yellow fever vaccination. TCRdb processed the 5' RACE reads anew with MiXCR; each CDR3 protein has one entry. The sample lists 300,000 to 350,000 distinct CDR3 sequences, roughly 4% occurring once. The sample here was PBMCs, taken 5 days after the yellow fever booster vaccination. All receptors derive from a man between 18 and 35 years old who received the YFV17D yellow fever vaccine.

The genes are TRBV20-1 and TRBJ2-1; D gene unclear. V was clipped by 0 bases and J by 7 bases, with 19 bases between them. The germline V gene encodes CDR1 DFQATT and CDR2 SNEGSKA (reference sequence). The CDR3 covers 16 residues. DNA of the CDR3: TGCAGTGCTAGAGATAACGGTCAATGGATGGGGAATGAGCAGTTCTTC. It yields the protein CSARDNGQWMGNEQFF.

In its sample, this clonotype was seen many times. The chain employs TRBV12-3 or TRBV12-4 and TRBJ2-1; D not resolved. With 6 bases removed from V and 6 bases from J, the gap between germline ends came to 9 bases. The CDR3 runs 12 residues. The DNA of the CDR3 is TGTGCCAGCAGCCTCGGACGCAATGAGCAGTTCTTC. As protein: CASSLGRNEQFF.

The genes are TRBV20-1 and TRBJ2-5; D unclear. Per the germline V gene, CDR1 is DFQATT and CDR2 is SNEGSKA (reference sequence). V lost 2 bases and J lost 5, with 12 bases in between. The CDR3 runs to 13 residues. CDR3 sequence reads: CSARYEKAETQYF. The CDR3 DNA follows: TGCAGTGCTAGATATGAAAAGGCGGAGACCCAGTACTTC.

In this sample, this clonotype turned up a few times. The chain is built from TRBV12-3 or TRBV12-4 and TRBJ1-1; the match to TRBD1 covers 7 bases. V was clipped by 5 bases and J by 4 bases; unmatched bases: 7. The CDR3 is made up of 14 amino acids. CDR3 in DNA: TGTGCCAGCAGTCCGACAGGGTTGGGCACTGAAGCTTTCTTT. Residues: CASSPTGLGTEAFF.

There are a few counts of this clonotype. V gene TRBV20-1 combines with J gene TRBJ2-7, with 12 bases identical to TRBD2. Trimming removed 6 bases from V and 3 bases from J; junction bases left unmatched: 3. The CDR3 extends over 13 amino acids. Germline V gene data show CDR1 as DFQATT and CDR2 as SNEGSKA (reference sequence). The CDR3 here is CSAALAGGYEQYF. The CDR3 nucleotides are TGCAGTGCCGCACTAGCGGGGGGCTACGAGCAGTACTTC.

This clonotype was seen only a few times. The V and J genes are TRBV5-1 and TRBJ2-2; TRBD1 aligns across 9 bases. Per the germline V gene, CDR1 is SGHRS and CDR2 is YFSETQ. V dropped 1 base and J dropped 3; count of bases not matched to a gene: 7. The CDR3 has 17 residues. The CDR3 coding sequence is TGCGCCAGCAGCTTGCGGGGACAGGGAAGGGACACCGGGGAGCTGTTTTTT. Translation: CASSLRGQGRDTGELFF.

This clonotype was seen many times. The junction departs from germline at one end; a sequencing error may be responsible. V usage is TRBV5-1 and J usage is TRBJ1-1; 8 bases are a match to TRBD1. CDR3 length equals 13 residues. Germline loops: CDR1 SGHRS, CDR2 YFSETQ. CDR3 nucleotide sequence: TGTGCCAGCAGCTTACAGGGGGGGACTGAAGCTTTCTTT. Its translation is CASSLQGGTEAFF. The complete variable domain, with remaining parts taken from reference TRBV5-1 and TRBJ1-1, reads KAGVTQTPRYLIKTRGQQVTLSCSPISGHRSVSWYQQTPGQGLQFLFEYFSETQRNKGNFPGRFSGRQFSNSRSEMNVSTLELGDSALYLCASSLQGGTEAFFGQGTRLTVV.

This clonotype showed up many times. The chain employs TRBV27 and TRBJ2-5, with D perhaps assigned TRBD1 or TRBD2 (5 bases each). CDR3 size: 14 residues. The V gene lost 2 bases and the J gene lost 4 bases, with 11 bases spanning the gap. CDR1 is MNHEY, CDR2 SMNVEV, per germline (reference sequence). CDR3 protein: CASSLRTGAETQYF. In nucleotides, the CDR3 is TGTGCCAGCAGTTTACGGACCGGGGCAGAGACCCAGTACTTC.

This clonotype has only a few counts. The J gene is TRBJ1-2, the V gene TRBV11-2, with TRBD1 matching 7 bases. Per germline, CDR1 SGHAT and CDR2 FQNNGV. Trimming at V came to 4 bases and at J to 11 bases, leaving 7 bases not matched to a gene. The CDR3 has 12 amino acids. The CDR3: CASSSRGLGYTF. The CDR3 DNA reads TGTGCCAGCAGCTCCAGGGGGTTGGGATACACCTTC.

This clonotype was detected ten times or more. V is TRBV24-1 and J is TRBJ1-2, with D possibly matching TRBD1 (5 bases). Trimming left V 1 base short and J 6 bases short, with 14 bases between. This CDR3 is 15 amino acids long. Looked up from germline, CDR1 is KGHDR and CDR2 is SFDVKD. The CDR3 DNA sequence: TGTGCCACCAGTGATTTCCCGACAGAAAAGAATGGCTACACCTTC. Its translation is CATSDFPTEKNGYTF.

This chain connects TRBV2 to TRBJ2-1; 8 bases are a match to TRBD2. CDR3 size: 15 residues. V gave up 6 bases and J gave up 4 bases; unmatched junction bases: 8. CDR1 SNHLY and CDR2 FYNNEI come from the germline V gene. The CDR3 DNA is TGTGCCAGCAGAGTCGGACTAGCCGAGTACAATGAGCAGTTCTTC. Translated: CASRVGLAEYNEQFF. Complete variable domain (other parts from reference TRBV2 and TRBJ2-1): EPEVTQTPSHQVTQMGQEVILRCVPISNHLYFYWYRQILGQKVEFLVSFYNNEISEKSEIFDDQFSVERPDGSNFTLKIRSTKLEDSAMYFCASRVGLAEYNEQFFGPGTRLTVL.

This chain links TRBV4-3 with TRBJ2-3; TRBD2 aligns across 7 bases. J gave up 1 base and V 3 bases, and 1 base lay outside the gene matches. CDR3 length: 14 residues. Per the germline V gene, CDR1 is LGHNA and CDR2 is YSLEER. The CDR3 region has the DNA TGCGCCAGCAGCCACGCGGGGGGCACAGATACGCAGTATTTT. Translating gives CASSHAGGTDTQYF.

The sample holds a few counts of this clonotype. This chain uses TRBV20-1 with TRBJ2-5, with D hard to call. The ends were cut back, 3 bases at V and 1 base at J, with 0 bases in the middle. This CDR3 has 10 amino acids. The germline V gene has CDR1 DFQATT and CDR2 SNEGSKA (reference sequence). CDR3 nucleotides: TGCAGTGCTAGCCAAGAGACCCAGTACTTC. This encodes CSASQETQYF.

This clonotype was found a few times. The chain is built from TRBV5-1 and TRBJ2-5; D is ambiguous. V lost 3 bases to trimming and J lost 1 base, with 10 bases between them. CDR1 is SGHRS and CDR2 is YFSETQ in the germline V gene. This CDR3 is 14 amino acids long. In DNA form, the CDR3 reads TGCGCCAGCAGCTCGTCCGGAGTCCAAGAGACCCAGTACTTC. This translates into CASSSSGVQETQYF.

V is TRBV7-6 and J is TRBJ2-2; the D gene could be TRBD1 or TRBD2 (5 bases each). CDR1 and CDR2 from the germline V gene are SGHVS and FNYEAQ. Trimming removed 0 bases at V and 9 bases at J, with 11 bases between. CDR3 length: 14 amino acids. The CDR3 sequence: CASSLAGETRELFF. CDR3 in DNA: TGTGCCAGCAGCTTAGCGGGGGAGACCCGGGAGCTGTTTTTT.

This clonotype was counted at least ten times. This sequence joins TRBV24-1 and TRBJ2-3, with D unclear. CDR1 KGHDR and CDR2 SFDVKD come from the germline V gene. The CDR3 loop spans 15 amino acids. Trimming took off 3 bases at V and 4 bases at J, with 13 bases between the two ends. The CDR3 protein is CATSDGSSSADTQYF. CDR3 nucleotides: TGTGCCACCAGTGATGGTAGCTCCTCCGCAGATACGCAGTATTTT.

Many counts were recorded for this clonotype. The V call is TRBV5-1, the J call TRBJ1-2; D gene ambiguous. Per germline, CDR1 SGHRS and CDR2 YFSETQ. The CDR3 spans 15 residues. Trimming pared 4 bases from V and 0 bases from J, leaving 13 bases between. The CDR3 bases are TGCGCCAGCAGCGCGGACGGATTTTCTAACTATGGCTACACCTTC. It translates to CASSADGFSNYGYTF.

This clonotype was seen a handful of times. The CDR3 DNA reads as TGTGCCAGCGTCCCGGGACAGGGCCGTGGCTACACCTTC. It is translated as CASVPGQGRGYTF. The chain carries TRBV12-3 or TRBV12-4 and TRBJ1-2; 9 nucleotides agree with TRBD1. This CDR3 has 13 residues. V shed 8 bases and J 7 bases; nucleotides not matched to a gene: 8.

This clonotype was recorded at least ten times. V gene TRBV5-1 combines with J gene TRBJ2-1; no reliable D call. The V end was cut by 0 bases, the J end by 3 bases, with 4 bases between. CDR3 length: 13 residues. The germline V gene has CDR1 SGHRS and CDR2 YFSETQ. CDR3 residues: CASSLADYNEQFF. The DNA of the CDR3 is TGCGCCAGCAGCTTGGCTGACTACAATGAGCAGTTCTTC.

This clonotype was counted a few times. The rearrangement joins TRBV20-1 to TRBJ2-3; no clear D gene. The CDR3 runs to 16 residues. Germline loops: CDR1 DFQATT, CDR2 SNEGSKA (reference sequence). V was pared by 1 base and J by 2 bases, with 16 bases between. The CDR3 DNA follows: TGCAGTGCTAGAGTTGGGCTCGCTGGGATCACAGATACGCAGTATTTT. Protein sequence: CSARVGLAGITDTQYF.

The chain uses TRBV20-1 and TRBJ2-3; 8 bases are shared with TRBD1. The V segment lost 7 bases and the J segment 11 bases; nucleotides outside the gene matches: 14. Germline loops: CDR1 DFQATT, CDR2 SNEGSKA (reference sequence). The CDR3 sequence is 13 residues long. CDR3 protein: CSVVGQAISEQYF. As DNA, the CDR3 is TGCAGTGTTGTGGGACAGGCAATAAGTGAGCAGTATTTT.

V usage is TRBV14 and J usage is TRBJ1-2; 7 bases align to TRBD1. The CDR3 length is 16 residues. The germline CDR1 and CDR2 sequences are SGHDN and FVKESK. V lost 0 bases, J lost 6 bases, and 10 bases stayed unmatched. DNA of the CDR3: TGTGCCAGCAGCCAAGATTCGATCAGGGGGGTTCATGGCTACACCTTC. Translation: CASSQDSIRGVHGYTF.